This entry features one TCR beta chain sequence. Its antigen remains unidentified. The data stem from a study of OX40 agonist ivuxolimab in advanced cancers. In the study overall: The patients received agonistic anti-OX40 (CD134) antibody ivuxolimab. General observations from the study: On average, CD8+ T cells showed a greater number of expanded clones than CD4+. Clones of CD4+ and CD8+ blood T cells grew by week 6 at doses of 0.1 to 3.0 mg/kg.

Method: immunoSEQ multiplex PCR; TCRdb's copy keeps in-frame clones and lacks some. The sample comprises around 40,000 clones, 75% to 85% of which are singletons, and around a fifth rests with the top ten. This CDR3 contains 16 residues. The sample consisted of CD4+ or CD8+ T cells sorted from blood, taken in a trial of the OX40 agonist ivuxolimab. This TCR was recovered from an adult with an advanced solid tumor such as melanoma, head and neck, liver or kidney cancer. V and J are TRBV21-1 and TRBJ1-2. TRBV21-1 corresponds to a pseudogene. CDR3 protein: CASSNDRDGDDYGYTF. In nucleotides, the CDR3 is TGTGCCAGCAGCAACGACCGGGACGGAGATGACTATGGCTACACCTTC.